The rows below give T cell receptor beta chains drawn from one sample of a study of blood T cell repertoires in COVID-19. Profiled with immunoSEQ multiplex PCR; TCRdb holds only in-frame clones, not every one. The sample has roughly 290,000 clones; about 83% are singletons. Material for sequencing was PBMCs or T cells enriched from blood (not recorded which). These receptors were taken from a woman in her 40s who had recovered from COVID-19. CDR3s include the opening cysteine and the closing phenylalanine or tryptophan. The D gene is left open where the match is weak. Part of the rows lack a size; the others show once, few, many or a class for expanded clones.

cdr3_aa cdr3_nt clone_size j_call v_call d_call
CASSLGDIAAQYF TGTGCCAGCAGTTTGGGGGACATTGCGGCCCAGTACTTC . TRBJ2-5 TRBV7-9 .
CASSIRAGELFF TGTGCCAGCAGTATCAGGGCCGGGGAGCTGTTTTTT . TRBJ2-2 TRBV13 .
CASIDPDRGFLNTEAFF TGTGCCAGCATCGACCCGGACAGGGGATTTTTGAACACTGAAGCTTTCTTT . TRBJ1-1 TRBV7-3 TRBD1
CASSFASGGAQPQHF TGTGCCAGCAGTTTCGCATCGGGGGGTGCCCAGCCCCAGCATTTT . TRBJ1-5 TRBV28 .
CASSELGTGARNQPQHF TGTGCCAGCAGTGAATTAGGGACAGGGGCCCGCAATCAGCCCCAGCATTTT once TRBJ1-5 TRBV7-2 TRBD1
CASSQATGKSNAYEQYF TGCGCCAGCAGCCAAGCGACAGGGAAGAGCAACGCCTACGAGCAGTACTTC . TRBJ2-7 TRBV4-1 TRBD1
CAWKPFPGLSNSYEQYF TGTGCCTGGAAGCCCTTTCCGGGACTCTCTAACTCCTACGAGCAGTACTTC . TRBJ2-7 TRBV30 .
CASSLGRGSYNEQFF TGTGCCAGCAGCTTAGGTCGGGGCTCCTACAATGAGCAGTTCTTC . TRBJ2-1 TRBV11-3 .
CASSNTLTGSNEKLFF TGTGCCAGCAGCAACACCTTGACAGGCTCTAATGAAAAACTGTTTTTT . TRBJ1-4 TRBV21-1 .
CASSATSGSYNEQFF TGTGCCAGCTCGGCAACTAGCGGGAGTTACAATGAGCAGTTCTTC . TRBJ2-1 TRBV28 TRBD2
CASDSAPGGVRNQPQHF TGTGCCAGCGATTCTGCCCCAGGAGGAGTACGCAATCAGCCCCAGCATTTT . TRBJ1-5 TRBV28 .
CASSLDGAVGSYEQYF TGTGCCAGCAGCCTAGATGGGGCGGTGGGCTCCTACGAGCAGTACTTC . TRBJ2-7 TRBV27 .
CASSLSGGNTIYF TGTGCCAGCAGCTTGTCGGGGGGAAACACCATATATTTT . TRBJ1-3 TRBV5-6 .
CASSIQGAHNQPQHF TGTGCCAGTAGTATACAGGGGGCTCACAATCAGCCCCAGCATTTT once TRBJ1-5 TRBV19 TRBD1
CASSPRTIHYGYTF TGTGCCAGCAGCCCCCGGACAATCCACTATGGCTACACCTTC few TRBJ1-2 TRBV7-2 .
CASSPSQGARYGYTF TGTGCCAGCAGTCCCTCACAGGGGGCGCGGTATGGCTACACCTTC . TRBJ1-2 TRBV28 TRBD1